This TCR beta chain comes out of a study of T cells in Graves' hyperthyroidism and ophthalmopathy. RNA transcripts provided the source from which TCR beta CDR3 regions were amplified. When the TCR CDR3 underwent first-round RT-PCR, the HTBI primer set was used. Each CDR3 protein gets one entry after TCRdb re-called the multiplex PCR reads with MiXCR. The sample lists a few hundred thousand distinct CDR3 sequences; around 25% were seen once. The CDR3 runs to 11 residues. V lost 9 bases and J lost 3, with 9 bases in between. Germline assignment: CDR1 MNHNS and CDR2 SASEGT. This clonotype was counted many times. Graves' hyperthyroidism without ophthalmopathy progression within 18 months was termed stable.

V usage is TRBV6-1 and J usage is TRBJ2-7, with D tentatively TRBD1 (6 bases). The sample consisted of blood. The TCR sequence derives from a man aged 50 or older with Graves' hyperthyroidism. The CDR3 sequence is CARGQRYEQYF. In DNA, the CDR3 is TGTGCCAGAGGACAGCGCTACGAGCAGTACTTC.